The 13 T cell receptor beta chains below all came from one sample that was sequenced in a study of blood T cell repertoires in COVID-19. Only in-frame clones appear in the TCRdb table, and some are missing; sequencing was by immunoSEQ multiplex PCR. Of over 300,000 clones listed, about 83% were seen once; the top ten hold roughly 1.6%. Input material: peripheral blood. These receptors were taken from a woman between 50 and 59 years old with acute or convalescent COVID-19.

The rearrangement joins TRBV2 to TRBJ1-6; D might be TRBD1 (5 bases). V lost 7 bases and J 5 bases, leaving 9 bases between the germline ends. Germline V gene lookup returns CDR1 SNHLY and CDR2 FYNNEI. The CDR3 contains 13 residues. The CDR3 nucleotides read TGTGCCAGCACACAGGAACATAATTCACCCCTCCACTTT. This translates into CASTQEHNSPLHF.

V and J are TRBV7-2 and TRBJ1-4, with a tentative D call TRBD1 (5 bases). Germline CDR1 and CDR2: SGHTA and FQGNSA. Trimming took 3 bases from V and 7 from J, leaving 12 bases between them. The CDR3 contains 14 residues. This CDR3 is CASSFRSGGEKLFF. The CDR3 bases are TGTGCCAGCAGCTTCCGTTCCGGGGGTGAAAAACTGTTTTTT.

The chain uses TRBV29-1 and TRBJ1-4; the D gene is possibly TRBD1 (5 bases). Trimming took off 0 bases at V and 7 bases at J, with 12 bases between the two ends. The CDR3 loop spans 14 amino acids. Germline V gene data show CDR1 as SQVTM and CDR2 as ANQGSEA. The chain's CDR3 is CSVEDGAMGEKLFF. The CDR3 DNA reads as TGCAGCGTTGAAGATGGGGCAATGGGTGAAAAACTGTTTTTT.

The CDR3 spells CASSPPGALGYTF. The CDR3 DNA reads as TGTGCCAGCAGTCCACCGGGAGCCTTAGGCTACACCTTC. J is TRBJ1-2 and V is TRBV6-5, with D uncertain. This CDR3 contains 13 residues. Looked up from germline, CDR1 is MNHEY and CDR2 is SVGAGI. The germline V and J ends were trimmed by 5 bases and 8 bases, with 15 bases remaining between them.

The J gene is TRBJ2-3, the V gene TRBV28; 7 bases align to TRBD2. CDR1 MDHEN and CDR2 SYDVKM come from the germline V gene. The CDR3 is made up of 13 amino acids. J gave up 6 bases and V 7 bases, and 7 bases lay outside the gene matches. The CDR3 sequence is CASTSAGKDTQYF. The CDR3 nucleotides read TGTGCCAGCACATCAGCGGGAAAGGATACGCAGTATTTT.

The chain carries TRBV3-1 (or the pseudogene TRBV3-2) and TRBJ2-3; 10 bases line up with TRBD2. V gave up 1 base and J gave up 1 base; unmatched junction bases: 5. The CDR3 length is 17 residues. The germline V gene encodes CDR1 LGHDT and CDR2 YNNKEL (reference sequence). The CDR3 reads CASSQGSGRGGTDTQYF. The DNA for the CDR3 is TGTGCCAGCAGCCAAGGGAGCGGGAGGGGTGGCACAGATACGCAGTATTTT.

The chain combines TRBV2 with TRBJ1-2; D may be TRBD1 (5 bases). The ends were cut back, 6 bases at V and 4 bases at J, with 18 bases in the middle. Germline CDR1 SNHLY, CDR2 FYNNEI. The CDR3 is 15 residues long. Here the CDR3 reads CASRDPSGDAYGYTF. The CDR3 nucleotides read TGTGCCAGCAGGGACCCCTCGGGGGACGCCTATGGCTACACCTTC.

DNA of the CDR3: TGTGCCAGCAAGAGGACTAGAGGCGGTTACGAGCAGTACTTC. Its protein is CASKRTRGGYEQYF. The chain has TRBV2 and TRBJ2-7; 7 bases align to TRBD2. The trim removed 7 bases at V and 4 bases at J, leaving 10 bases unmatched. Germline V gives CDR1 SNHLY, CDR2 FYNNEI. The length of the CDR3 is 14 residues.

This clone was seen a handful of times. The chain is built from TRBV24-1 and TRBJ2-4; tentatively, D is TRBD2 (6 bases). The CDR3 runs to 15 residues. The V end was cut by 3 bases, the J end by 6 bases, with 14 bases between. Germline loops: CDR1 KGHDR, CDR2 SFDVKD. The CDR3 nucleotides are TGTGCCACCAGTGATCCCCGGGAGAGGGGAAACATTCAGTACTTC. Residues: CATSDPRERGNIQYF.

The rearrangement joins TRBV19 to TRBJ2-7; the D gene is possibly TRBD2 (6 bases). The V and J ends lost 3 bases and 7 bases respectively, with 16 bases between them. The CDR3 consists of 14 residues. Germline V lookup: CDR1 LNHDA, CDR2 SQIVND (reference sequence). The CDR3 loop reads CASSIQASAGEQYF. In DNA form, the CDR3 reads TGTGCCAGTAGTATCCAGGCTAGCGCGGGGGAGCAGTACTTC.

This clone occurred a few times. The chain recombines TRBV10-2 with TRBJ1-2; D unresolved. Germline lookup yields CDR1 WSHSY and CDR2 SAAADI. The V gene lost 6 bases and the J gene lost 0 bases, with 11 bases spanning the gap. CDR3 length: 14 residues. The chain's CDR3 is CASRSTQTNYGYTF. In nucleotides, the CDR3 is TGCGCCAGCAGGTCCACACAGACTAACTATGGCTACACCTTC.

The rearrangement joins TRBV6-2 or TRBV6-3 to TRBJ2-7; possibly TRBD1 for D (6 bases). The V end was cut by 0 bases, the J end by 4 bases, with 19 bases between. Germline values: CDR1 MNHEY, CDR2 SVGEGT. This CDR3 is 17 amino acids long. The DNA for the CDR3 is TGTGCCAGCAGTTACTCGAGCCTCGGCAGGGGAAGTTACGAGCAGTACTTC. Its translation is CASSYSSLGRGSYEQYF.

The V and J genes are TRBV28 and TRBJ1-2; the D gene is possibly TRBD1 (6 bases). This CDR3 comprises 15 residues. Trimming cost V 3 bases and J 0 bases, with 11 bases left between them. CDR1 is MDHEN, CDR2 SYDVKM, per germline. CDR3 nucleotides: TGTGCCAGCAGTTTTTGGGGGGGCTCTAACTATGGCTACACCTTC. Translation: CASSFWGGSNYGYTF.